This T cell receptor beta chain was sequenced for a study of blood T cells in healthy people across ages. Study-wide findings and caveats: Higher diversity, along with more naive CD4+ cells, distinguished long-lived donors from aged donors. Age advanced and TCR beta diversity per million T cells fell, roughly linearly.

Primed by a sample-barcoded 5' primer and a J-beta primer mix, a second PCR proceeded for about 7 to 12 cycles. From the 5' RACE reads, TCRdb called clonotypes with MiXCR, one entry per CDR3 protein. The sample lists about 1,400,000 distinct CDR3 sequences; 42% were seen once. V was trimmed by 4 bases and J by 7 bases, leaving 16 bases between them. Germline CDR1 SGHVS, CDR2 FNYEAQ. CDR3 length: 15 amino acids. A note on this clonotype: Its specificity is unknown.

What was sequenced was blood. The source is a woman younger than 35 in good health. The chain combines TRBV7-6 with TRBJ1-4, with D tentatively TRBD1 (6 bases). CDR3 sequence (DNA): TGTGCCAGCAGCTCGGGGGCCGGGGGCGTTGAAAAACTGTTTTTT. It translates to CASSSGAGGVEKLFF.